The sequence of this T cell receptor beta chain was determined in a study of cytomegalovirus exposure and HLA in healthy donors (dated by TCRdb to about 2017). Concerning the study at large: An earlier analysis of roughly 500 of the donors reported about 280 Gb of sequence data and around 110 million unique TCR beta sequences obtained from 180 million or so T cells. An early release that covered roughly 600 HLA-typed donors contained about 300 gigabases of sequencing data and 85 million to 100 million unique TCR sequences. A later genetic analysis took genome-wide SNP genotypes for about three fifths of the roughly 670 donors and used that subset as a discovery cohort. Several DR-DQ haplotypes were handled as single units for association and clustering because linkage in the cohort was strong. A later analysis re-examined previously published TCR beta repertoires from about 700 donors and added high-resolution HLA genotyping to investigate patterns of TCR occurrence. Donor age, sex, ethnicity and CMV serostatus were compiled together with the repertoire data. The study aimed to test whether signatures of past pathogen exposure could be identified by cataloging public T cell receptors. The number of typed donors differed by locus: about 620-640 for A, B, C, DRB1 and DQB1; approximately 540 for DQA1; approximately 600 for DPA1; and 400 to 480 for DPB1. Along with the roughly 670-subject first cohort, a separate validation cohort of over a hundred different subjects was used. HLA typing included class I and class II loci at four-digit resolution. The genetic ancestry cluster associated with self-reported Caucasian donors included approximately 85% of the roughly 400 genotyped donors. In the later analysis, no new phenotypic data were used to find candidate immune exposures; instead, reliance was placed on TCR beta sequences and their occurrence across donors. High-throughput TCR immunosequencing, statistical association of individual TCRs with disease status, and machine learning were combined to predict cytomegalovirus infection status. Across some 400 genotyped donors of the cohort, an average of approximately 220,000 unique TCR beta nucleotide sequences per donor were sequenced, and around 19% of those sequences were non-productive. Every discovery cohort repertoire had been produced on one sequencing platform. To decide whether each TCR beta V gene segment behaved as functional or pseudogenic, an earlier analysis of some 570 of the donors relied on high-throughput TCR beta sequencing. The T cell repertoires of 700 or so subjects were profiled by immunosequencing and related to cytomegalovirus serostatus.

Library generation was performed with the immunoSEQ multiplex PCR assay. A mixture of 60 forward primers for TCR Vbeta segments and 13 reverse primers for TCR Jbeta segments was used in the multiplex PCR. The CDR3 region of rearranged TCR beta genes was amplified from genomic DNA with a multiplex PCR assay. On the Illumina HiSeq System, the amplified TCR beta libraries were sequenced as 87-base-pair reads. As for the authors' bioinformatics: In a later analysis, approximately 74 million unique TCR beta chains were counted across the 500 to 850 repertoires, and about 10 million of these chains were shared by at least two donors. Raw reads were error-corrected and collapsed into unique sequences with a nearest-neighbor algorithm that merged closely related sequences to remove PCR and sequencing errors. CDR3 sequences were aligned to IMGT reference sequences to assign V, D and J gene segments. Each retained sequence needed at least a six-nucleotide match to both a V gene segment and a J gene segment. A rearrangement was called productive if the CDR3 had no stop codons and remained in frame with V and J, and every other rearrangement was called non-productive. CDR3 was defined by IMGT convention, running from the second conserved V-encoded cysteine to the conserved J-encoded phenylalanine. The earlier analysis of some 540 of the donors excluded any sequence lacking an unambiguous match to a single V gene segment. An earlier analysis of approximately 590 of the donors called V segments functional above 56.7% productive rearrangements and segregating when the between-donor standard deviation exceeded 5%. To diagnose cytomegalovirus status from the catalog of TCR beta chain sequences, a statistical classification framework was built. A later analysis assigned V and J genes by comparing TCR nucleotide sequences with IMGT/GENE-DB human TR gene sequences. A later analysis assigned CDR3 sequences and most-parsimonious VDJ recombination scenarios with the TCRdist pipeline. A later analysis defined each TCR beta chain by its CDR3 amino acid sequence plus V-gene family, and excluded reads lacking a unique V-gene family. In a later analysis, 500 to 700 highly shared, low-generation-probability nucleotide sequences were removed to address suspected cross-contamination and a sequencing artifact. A later analysis calculated a clonal expansion index for each public chain from normalized within-repertoire ranks of inferred template counts. Generation probabilities in a later analysis came from a VDJ recombination model fitted to out-of-frame rearrangements, and those results were checked against IGoR. Hypergeometric tests were used in a later analysis to score TCR-TCR, TCR-HLA and TCR-CMV co-occurrence, with a repertoire-size bias correction applied to the TCR pairs. In a later analysis, false discovery rates were estimated by permuting HLA or CMV assignments 20 times. In a later analysis, co-occurring TCRs were grouped using DBSCAN, with TCRdist sequence similarity added in when clustering inside HLA-allele-positive subsets. For co-occurrence clustering, repertoires with fewer than 30,000 or more than 120,000 public chains were excluded, along with four or five repertoires with anomalous nucleotide sharing. This immuneACCESS table, as held by TCRdb, lists in-frame sequences with V and J called but not all clones. Of the missing ones, under half trace to an unresolved V gene in checked studies; the others have no known cause. For V, J and clone size, that table is used; D and trimming come from the DNA. The sample data list over 130,000 clones, and around 80% of these were observed just once. The leading ten clones occupy 2.4% of the sample.

In total, approximately 610 healthy bone marrow donors made up the cohort. All cohort members were sampled while nominally healthy, although unrecorded immune exposures were likely present. The donor was CMV seronegative and was included in the group of about 350 seronegative cohort members. Each donor provided a peripheral blood sample, and peripheral blood mononuclear cells were used for TCR beta sequencing. The Qiagen DNeasy Blood Extraction Kit was used to extract genomic DNA from the blood cell samples. There are a few counts of this clone. This receptor's antigen is unknown. Within one base of it there is no much larger clone, and no base qualities were kept. Trimmed from V: 6 bases; trimmed from J: 3 bases; junction bases lacking a gene match: 11. Counted from cysteine to phenylalanine, this CDR3 has 15 amino acids. Only the CDR3 portion is preserved as DNA: 45 bases, with reading frame beginning at the first base. CDR1 MNHNY and CDR2 SVGAGI were looked up in the germline V gene (reference sequence).

Beyond this particular receptor, the publication reports: According to a later analysis, parvovirus B19, influenza, CMV and Epstein-Barr virus appeared linked to several top co-occurrence clusters. A later genetic analysis reported fewer N-insertions in productive TCRs among donors in an Asian-associated ancestry cluster than the roughly 700-donor mean. Most TCR sequences were observed very rarely across donors, whereas some public TCRs were present in many individuals. The study gave a list of roughly 150 TCR beta chains associated with cytomegalovirus. The authors suggested that the approach could potentially be generalized to other disease states and immunological phenotypes. The cohort was sequenced for TCR beta chains only, and without alpha or paired-chain data the features that could be detected were limited. Linkage disequilibrium might explain the correlated functional status among segregating V segments, but an unknown experimental factor could not be excluded. The presence/absence analyses assumed that sequencing depth was roughly uniform across donors, and that assumption may not be true. Specific HLA alleles were associated with 16,951 TCR beta sequences at a false discovery rate of 0.05 in a later analysis. An earlier analysis of around 600 of the donors showed that most TCR beta V segments appeared in productive rearrangements either about 87% or about 30% of the time, which broadly matched IMGT annotations. A further reported finding was that TCR beta sequences accurately predicted the HLA-A and HLA-B alleles for most subjects in the first cohort. Because counts were too low, about 18 rarely observed V segments, including chromosome 9 orphons, were excluded from the earlier analysis of 587 of the donors. For the cohort, immune exposure information was limited to CMV serostatus. An association between a missense DCLRE1C variant and V-gene and J-gene trimming of TCR beta chains was found in a later genetic analysis and replicated in an independent cohort. In a later analysis, HLA-associated TCR beta chains showed more clonal expansion and lower generation probabilities than non-associated chains that were equally common. According to a later analysis, most CMV-associated TCR beta chains appeared to be HLA-restricted, and the HLA associations seemed to be driven largely by CMV exposure. When HLA alleles, especially DR and DQ, strongly co-occurred, attributing TCR associations to individual alleles was difficult. Because HLA typing was unavailable for some donors at each locus, only the typed subset was used in association tests. A cluster of highly shared sequence variants was judged likely to represent a technical artifact of the sequencing pipeline. A few of the identified cytomegalovirus-associated TCR beta chains were confirmed in vitro to be specific for cytomegalovirus antigens. The 87-base-pair reads could not distinguish some IMGT-functional V segments, including TRBV6-2 and TRBV6-3, so those segments were excluded. In both the original and validation cohorts, the classifier was reported to diagnose cytomegalovirus status with high specificity and sensitivity. A later analysis found that TCR association rates varied across HLA loci, with DRB1 alleles showing the most associated TCRs and HLA-C alleles the fewest.

The receptor was derived from a man aged 45 to 65 in good health and CMV-seronegative. Sequenced input: PBMCs. The receptor chain draws on TRBV6-6 and TRBJ2-7, with 7 bases in between that match TRBD1. The CDR3 region reads CASRPPGTVNYEQYF. At the DNA level, the sequence is TGTGCCAGCAGACCCCCAGGGACAGTCAACTACGAGCAGTACTTC.